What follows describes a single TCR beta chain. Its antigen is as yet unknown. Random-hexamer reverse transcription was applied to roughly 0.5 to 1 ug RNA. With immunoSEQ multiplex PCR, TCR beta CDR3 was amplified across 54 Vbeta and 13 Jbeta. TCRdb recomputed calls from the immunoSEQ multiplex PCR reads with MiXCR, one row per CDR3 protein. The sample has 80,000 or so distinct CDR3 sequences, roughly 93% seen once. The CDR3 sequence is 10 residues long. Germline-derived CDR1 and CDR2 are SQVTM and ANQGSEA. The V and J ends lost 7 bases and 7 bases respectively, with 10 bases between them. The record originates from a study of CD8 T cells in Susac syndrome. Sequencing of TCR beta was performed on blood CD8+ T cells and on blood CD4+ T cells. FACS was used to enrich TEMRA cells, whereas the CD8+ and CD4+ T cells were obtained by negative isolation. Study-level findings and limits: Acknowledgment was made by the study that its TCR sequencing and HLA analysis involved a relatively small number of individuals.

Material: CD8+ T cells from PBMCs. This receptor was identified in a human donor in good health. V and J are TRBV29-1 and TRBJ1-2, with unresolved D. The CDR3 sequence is CSGLNGGYTF. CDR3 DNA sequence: TGCAGCGGTTTAAACGGTGGCTACACCTTC. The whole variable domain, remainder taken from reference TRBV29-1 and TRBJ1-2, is SAVISQKPSRDICQRGTSLTIQCQVDSQVTMMFWYRQQPGQSLTLIATANQGSEATYESGFVIDKFPISRPNLTFSTLTVSNMSPEDSSIYLCSGLNGGYTFGSGTRLTVV.